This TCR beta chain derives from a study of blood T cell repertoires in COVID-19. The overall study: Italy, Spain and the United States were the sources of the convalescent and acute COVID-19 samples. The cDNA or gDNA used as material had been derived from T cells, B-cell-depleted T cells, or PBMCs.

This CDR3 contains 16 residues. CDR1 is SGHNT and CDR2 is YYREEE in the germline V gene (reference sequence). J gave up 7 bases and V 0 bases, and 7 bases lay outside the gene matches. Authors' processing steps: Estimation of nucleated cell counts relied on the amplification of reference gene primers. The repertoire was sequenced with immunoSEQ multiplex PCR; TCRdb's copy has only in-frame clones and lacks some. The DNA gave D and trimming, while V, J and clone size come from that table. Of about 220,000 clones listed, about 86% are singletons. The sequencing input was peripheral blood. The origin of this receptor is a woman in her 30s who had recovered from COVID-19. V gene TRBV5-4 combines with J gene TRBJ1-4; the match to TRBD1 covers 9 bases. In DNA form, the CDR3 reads TGTGCCAGCAGCTTGGAAACCGGGACAGGGAGTGAAAAACTGTTTTTT. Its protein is CASSLETGTGSEKLFF.